These T cell receptor beta chains were read from a single sample in a study of blood T cell repertoires in COVID-19. Only in-frame clones appear in the TCRdb table, and some are missing; sequencing was by immunoSEQ multiplex PCR. The table records 300,000 to 350,000 clones, approximately 85% of them present only once. The sequencing input was PBMCs or T cells enriched from blood (not recorded which). All receptors derive from a man aged 25-45 years who had recovered from COVID-19. The CDR3 runs from the conserved cysteine through the conserved F or W. Each record gives: J gene, V gene, D gene, CDR3 length, clone size, CDR3 DNA, CDR3 protein. A D gene is named only where the DNA matches it firmly. Expanded clones get a size class; other rows say once, few or many, or leave the size out.

j_gene: TRBJ2-7; v_gene: TRBV5-6; d_gene: .; len: 13; abundance: .; CDR3nt: TGTGCCAGCAGCACCCCCGGGGTCCGCCAGCAGTACTTC; CDR3aa: CASSTPGVRQQYF
j_gene: TRBJ2-3; v_gene: TRBV5-5; d_gene: .; len: 14; abundance: .; CDR3nt: TGTGCCAGCAACCTGCGGCAGTCGTCTGATACGCAGTATTTT; CDR3aa: CASNLRQSSDTQYF
j_gene: TRBJ2-7; v_gene: TRBV5-5; d_gene: .; len: 14; abundance: .; CDR3nt: TGTGCCAGCAGCTTGGCACAGGGAACCTACGAGCAGTACTTC; CDR3aa: CASSLAQGTYEQYF
j_gene: TRBJ2-7; v_gene: TRBV4-2; d_gene: TRBD1; len: 14; abundance: .; CDR3nt: TGTGCCAGCAGCCCTGGACAGGGAACCTACGAGCAGTACTTC; CDR3aa: CASSPGQGTYEQYF
j_gene: TRBJ2-1; v_gene: TRBV9; d_gene: .; len: 14; abundance: .; CDR3nt: TGTGCCAGCAGCCCGTTAAATATCTACAATGAGCAGTTCTTC; CDR3aa: CASSPLNIYNEQFF
j_gene: TRBJ2-3; v_gene: TRBV5-1; d_gene: TRBD2; len: 18; abundance: .; CDR3nt: TGCGCCAGCAGCTTGATCACGACTAGCGGGGGGAATTCAGATACGCAGTATTTT; CDR3aa: CASSLITTSGGNSDTQYF
j_gene: TRBJ2-7; v_gene: TRBV29-1; d_gene: TRBD2; len: 13; abundance: once; CDR3nt: TGCAGCGTTGAGACTAGCGCGTCTTGGGAGCAGTACTTC; CDR3aa: CSVETSASWEQYF
j_gene: TRBJ2-5; v_gene: TRBV27; d_gene: .; len: 13; abundance: .; CDR3nt: TGTGCCAGCAGTTTGGTCAGGGGTGAGACCCAGTACTTC; CDR3aa: CASSLVRGETQYF
j_gene: TRBJ1-4; v_gene: TRBV5-6; d_gene: .; len: 14; abundance: .; CDR3nt: TGTGCCAGCAGCTTGGCCGCCAGGGAAGAAAAACTGTTTTTT; CDR3aa: CASSLAAREEKLFF
j_gene: TRBJ1-1; v_gene: TRBV29-1; d_gene: .; len: 13; abundance: .; CDR3nt: TGCAGCGTTGAAAAGAGGCTGAACACTGAAGCTTTCTTT; CDR3aa: CSVEKRLNTEAFF
j_gene: TRBJ1-5; v_gene: TRBV2; d_gene: TRBD1; len: 15; abundance: .; CDR3nt: TGTGCCAGCTCTGTCGGGACAGGGTTTAATCAGCCCCAGCATTTT; CDR3aa: CASSVGTGFNQPQHF
j_gene: TRBJ2-3; v_gene: TRBV18; d_gene: TRBD1; len: 13; abundance: .; CDR3nt: TGTGCCAGCTCACCCGGGACAGGGGACACGCAGTATTTT; CDR3aa: CASSPGTGDTQYF
j_gene: TRBJ1-2; v_gene: TRBV2; d_gene: .; len: 15; abundance: .; CDR3nt: TGTGCCAGCACCCATGAACTTGGACAAAACTATGGCTACACCTTC; CDR3aa: CASTHELGQNYGYTF
j_gene: TRBJ2-1; v_gene: TRBV13; d_gene: TRBD1; len: 14; abundance: .; CDR3nt: TGTGCCAGCACAGACAGGGGGCTATACAATGAGCAGTTCTTC; CDR3aa: CASTDRGLYNEQFF
j_gene: TRBJ1-2; v_gene: TRBV5-4; d_gene: TRBD1; len: 14; abundance: .; CDR3nt: TGTGCCAGCAGGTACGCCGGGACAGCCTATGGCTACACCTTC; CDR3aa: CASRYAGTAYGYTF
j_gene: TRBJ2-2; v_gene: TRBV7-9; d_gene: .; len: 16; abundance: .; CDR3nt: TGTGCCAGCAGCCCAGCAAGGGGGTGGAACACCGGGGAGCTGTTTTTT; CDR3aa: CASSPARGWNTGELFF
j_gene: TRBJ1-1; v_gene: TRBV4-3; d_gene: TRBD1; len: 20; abundance: .; CDR3nt: TGCGCCAGCAGCCAAGTTTTGAGGACAGGACCCAACAAACAGAACACTGAAGCTTTCTTT; CDR3aa: CASSQVLRTGPNKQNTEAFF
j_gene: TRBJ2-5; v_gene: TRBV7-3; d_gene: TRBD1; len: 14; abundance: .; CDR3nt: TGTGCCAGCAGCTTAATGGCAGGGGGAGAGACCCAGTACTTC; CDR3aa: CASSLMAGGETQYF
j_gene: TRBJ2-1; v_gene: TRBV2; d_gene: TRBD2; len: 18; abundance: .; CDR3nt: TGTGCCAGCAGTGACCGAAAGGGCACGGGGGGGCCCGGCAATGAGCAGTTCTTC; CDR3aa: CASSDRKGTGGPGNEQFF
j_gene: TRBJ1-1; v_gene: TRBV9; d_gene: .; len: 11; abundance: few; CDR3nt: TGTGCCAGCAGTTCTGGAGGCACGACTTTCTTT; CDR3aa: CASSSGGTTFF
j_gene: TRBJ2-1; v_gene: TRBV25-1; d_gene: .; len: 14; abundance: .; CDR3nt: TGTGCCAGCAGTGAGTGGCAGGCGGGGCATGAGCAGTTCTTC; CDR3aa: CASSEWQAGHEQFF
j_gene: TRBJ1-5; v_gene: TRBV10-3; d_gene: TRBD1; len: 14; abundance: once; CDR3nt: TGTGCCATCAGTAGACAGGGATTCGGTCAGCCCCAGCATTTT; CDR3aa: CAISRQGFGQPQHF
j_gene: TRBJ2-2; v_gene: TRBV4-2; d_gene: .; len: 14; abundance: .; CDR3nt: TGTGCCAGCAGAAAGGACTGGAACACCGGGGAGCTGTTTTTT; CDR3aa: CASRKDWNTGELFF
j_gene: TRBJ2-2; v_gene: TRBV19; d_gene: .; len: 15; abundance: few; CDR3nt: TGTGCCAGTACCTCTTGGGCCGGGAACACCGGGGAGCTGTTTTTT; CDR3aa: CASTSWAGNTGELFF
j_gene: TRBJ2-2; v_gene: TRBV11-2; d_gene: .; len: 15; abundance: .; CDR3nt: TGTGCCAGCAGCTTAGAGCCAGGGTATGCCGGGGAGCTGTTTTTT; CDR3aa: CASSLEPGYAGELFF
j_gene: TRBJ1-1; v_gene: TRBV10-3; d_gene: TRBD1; len: 15; abundance: .; CDR3nt: TGTGCCATCAGGGTACAGGGGGCCGTGAACACTGAAGCTTTCTTT; CDR3aa: CAIRVQGAVNTEAFF
j_gene: TRBJ2-7; v_gene: TRBV12-5; d_gene: TRBD2; len: 20; abundance: .; CDR3nt: TGTGCTAGTGGTTTGTTACGCGGGGGGGCTCCCCCGTCAGCTGGCTACGAGCAGTACTTC; CDR3aa: CASGLLRGGAPPSAGYEQYF
j_gene: TRBJ1-4; v_gene: TRBV30; d_gene: .; len: 16; abundance: .; CDR3nt: TGTGCCTGGAGTACCCATAAAATAGAAACTAATGAAAAACTGTTTTTT; CDR3aa: CAWSTHKIETNEKLFF
j_gene: TRBJ1-2; v_gene: TRBV2; d_gene: TRBD1; len: 13; abundance: .; CDR3nt: TGTGCCAGCAAACCGGGACAGGGGAACGGCTACACCTTC; CDR3aa: CASKPGQGNGYTF
j_gene: TRBJ1-2; v_gene: TRBV7-9; d_gene: TRBD1; len: 13; abundance: .; CDR3nt: TGTGCCAGCAGCTACCGAGACAGGGCTGGCTACACCTTC; CDR3aa: CASSYRDRAGYTF
j_gene: TRBJ1-5; v_gene: TRBV5-1; d_gene: TRBD1; len: 15; abundance: .; CDR3nt: TGCGCCAGCAGCTACGGACAGGGGGACAATCAGCCCCAGCATTTT; CDR3aa: CASSYGQGDNQPQHF
j_gene: TRBJ1-1; v_gene: TRBV2; d_gene: TRBD1; len: 13; abundance: .; CDR3nt: TGTGCCAGCAGGACAGGGAGGAACACTGAAGCTTTCTTT; CDR3aa: CASRTGRNTEAFF
j_gene: TRBJ1-1; v_gene: TRBV29-1; d_gene: .; len: 12; abundance: .; CDR3nt: TGCAGCGTTGAGATAGGACACCCTGAAGCTTTCTTT; CDR3aa: CSVEIGHPEAFF
j_gene: TRBJ2-6; v_gene: TRBV5-4; d_gene: .; len: 15; abundance: .; CDR3nt: TGTGCCAGCAAGTTCGGGACTTCTGGGGCCAACGTCCTGACTTTC; CDR3aa: CASKFGTSGANVLTF
j_gene: TRBJ2-5; v_gene: TRBV6-1; d_gene: .; len: 14; abundance: .; CDR3nt: TGTGCCAGCAGTGAAGCCAGGGGATATGAGACCCAGTACTTC; CDR3aa: CASSEARGYETQYF
j_gene: TRBJ1-1; v_gene: TRBV6-5; d_gene: TRBD1; len: 14; abundance: .; CDR3nt: TGTGCCAGCAGTCCCCGGGACAGCAACACTGAAGCTTTCTTT; CDR3aa: CASSPRDSNTEAFF
j_gene: TRBJ2-3; v_gene: TRBV7-3; d_gene: TRBD2; len: 15; abundance: .; CDR3nt: TGTGCCAGCAGCCCTACTAGCGGGGCGGCCGATACGCAGTATTTT; CDR3aa: CASSPTSGAADTQYF
j_gene: TRBJ1-6; v_gene: TRBV3-1/TRBV3-2; d_gene: TRBD1; len: 15; abundance: .; CDR3nt: TGTGCCAGCACCCCCGGGACAGTGAGTAATTCACCCCTCCACTTT; CDR3aa: CASTPGTVSNSPLHF
j_gene: TRBJ1-6; v_gene: TRBV5-6; d_gene: .; len: 17; abundance: .; CDR3nt: TGTGCCAGCAGCTTGGAGTATGAGGGACACGGAACGACACCCCTCCACTTT; CDR3aa: CASSLEYEGHGTTPLHF
j_gene: TRBJ1-6; v_gene: TRBV25-1; d_gene: .; len: 17; abundance: .; CDR3nt: TGTGCCAGCAGTGATCTTCGGCGGGAAGCTATTGTGGGACCCCTCCACTTT; CDR3aa: CASSDLRREAIVGPLHF
j_gene: TRBJ2-7; v_gene: TRBV9; d_gene: TRBD2; len: 17; abundance: once; CDR3nt: TGTGCCAGCAGCGCCCCGGGACTAGCGGGGGGCGCCCACGAGCAGTACTTC; CDR3aa: CASSAPGLAGGAHEQYF
j_gene: TRBJ2-1; v_gene: TRBV12-5; d_gene: .; len: 13; abundance: .; CDR3nt: TGTGCTAGTGGTTTGACCCTGACAGGTCAGCAGTTCTTC; CDR3aa: CASGLTLTGQQFF
j_gene: TRBJ1-2; v_gene: TRBV5-6; d_gene: TRBD1; len: 15; abundance: .; CDR3nt: TGTGCCAGCAGCTCGCGGTGGACAGGCATCTCTGGCTACACCTTC; CDR3aa: CASSSRWTGISGYTF
j_gene: TRBJ2-7; v_gene: TRBV11-2; d_gene: .; len: 15; abundance: once; CDR3nt: TGTGCCAGCAGCTCAAACCCAGGGGATTCCTACGAGCAGTACTTC; CDR3aa: CASSSNPGDSYEQYF
j_gene: TRBJ2-3; v_gene: TRBV6-1; d_gene: TRBD2; len: 16; abundance: .; CDR3nt: TGTGCCAGCAGTGAGACTAGCGGGGGGCCCTCAGATACGCAGTATTTT; CDR3aa: CASSETSGGPSDTQYF